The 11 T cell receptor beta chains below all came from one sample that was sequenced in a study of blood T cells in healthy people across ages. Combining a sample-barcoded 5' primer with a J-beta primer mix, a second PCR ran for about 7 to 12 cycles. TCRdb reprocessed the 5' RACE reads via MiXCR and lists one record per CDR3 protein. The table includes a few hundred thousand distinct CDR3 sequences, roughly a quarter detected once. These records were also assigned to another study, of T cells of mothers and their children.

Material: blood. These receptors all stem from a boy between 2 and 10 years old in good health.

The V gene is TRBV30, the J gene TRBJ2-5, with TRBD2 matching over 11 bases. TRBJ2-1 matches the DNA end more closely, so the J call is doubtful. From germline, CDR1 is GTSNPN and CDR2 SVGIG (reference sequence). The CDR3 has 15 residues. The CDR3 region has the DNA TGTGCCTGGGCTAGCGGGGGGACGTCCCTCGCTGAGCAGTTCTTC. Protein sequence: CAWASGGTSLAEQFF.

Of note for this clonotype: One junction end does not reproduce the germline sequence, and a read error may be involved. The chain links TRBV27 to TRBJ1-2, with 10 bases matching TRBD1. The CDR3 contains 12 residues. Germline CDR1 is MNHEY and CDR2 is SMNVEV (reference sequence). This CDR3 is CASSPGQGRLLF. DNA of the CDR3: TGTGCCAGCAGCCCGGGACAGGGGCGCCTCCTCTTC.

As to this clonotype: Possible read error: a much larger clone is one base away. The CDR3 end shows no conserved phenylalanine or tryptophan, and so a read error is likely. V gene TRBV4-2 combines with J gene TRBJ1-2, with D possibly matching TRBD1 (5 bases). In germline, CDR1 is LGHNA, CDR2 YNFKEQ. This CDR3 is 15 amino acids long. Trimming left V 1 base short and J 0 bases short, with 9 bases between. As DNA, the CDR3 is TGTGCCAGCAGCCAAGTAAGAGGGGCTAACTATGGCTACACCCTC. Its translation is CASSQVRGANYGYTL.

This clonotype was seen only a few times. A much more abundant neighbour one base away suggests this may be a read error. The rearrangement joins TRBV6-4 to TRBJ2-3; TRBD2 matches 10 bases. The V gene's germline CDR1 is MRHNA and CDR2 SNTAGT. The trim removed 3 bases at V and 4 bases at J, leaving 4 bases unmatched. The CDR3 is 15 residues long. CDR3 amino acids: CASSDTSGEADTQYF. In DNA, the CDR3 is TGTGCCAGCAGTGATACTAGCGGGGAGGCAGATACGCAGTATTTT.

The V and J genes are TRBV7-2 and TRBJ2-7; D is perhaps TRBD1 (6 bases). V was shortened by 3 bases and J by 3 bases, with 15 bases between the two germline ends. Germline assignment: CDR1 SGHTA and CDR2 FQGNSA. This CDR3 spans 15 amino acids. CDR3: CASSFDGTRFYEQYF. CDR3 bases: TGTGCCAGCAGCTTCGACGGGACAAGATTCTACGAGCAGTACTTC.

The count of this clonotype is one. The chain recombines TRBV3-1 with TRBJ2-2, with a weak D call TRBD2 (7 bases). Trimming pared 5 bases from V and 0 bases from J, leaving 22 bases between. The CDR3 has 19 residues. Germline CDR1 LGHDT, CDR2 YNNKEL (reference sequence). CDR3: CASSVPPWGGLANTGELFF. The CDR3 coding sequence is TGTGCCAGCAGCGTCCCCCCGTGGGGGGGGCTCGCGAACACCGGGGAGCTGTTTTTT.

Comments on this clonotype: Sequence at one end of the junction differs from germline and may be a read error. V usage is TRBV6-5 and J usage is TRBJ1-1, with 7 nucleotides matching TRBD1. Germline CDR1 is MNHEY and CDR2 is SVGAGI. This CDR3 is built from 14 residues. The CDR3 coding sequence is TGTGCCTGCAGTTACTCAGGGGGGAACACTGAAGCTTTCTTT. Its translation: CACSYSGGNTEAFF.

CDR3 nucleotide sequence: TGTGCCATCAGTCGAGAACAGTTTCTGGCGGATGGCTACACCTTC. This translates into CAISREQFLADGYTF. The rearrangement joins TRBV10-3 to TRBJ1-2; no clear D. The CDR3 is made up of 15 amino acids. Germline loops: CDR1 ENHRY, CDR2 SYGVKD. Trimming pared 5 bases from V and 6 bases from J, leaving 19 bases between.

CDR3 region: CASSLDPGGKLFF. CDR3 sequence (DNA): TGTGCCAGCAGCTTAGATCCAGGGGGAAAACTGTTTTTT. This chain links TRBV11-2 with TRBJ1-4; TRBD1 agrees at 7 bases. Per the germline V gene, CDR1 is SGHAT and CDR2 is FQNNGV. The CDR3 contains 13 residues. The V segment lost 0 bases and the J segment 10 bases; nucleotides outside the gene matches: 2.

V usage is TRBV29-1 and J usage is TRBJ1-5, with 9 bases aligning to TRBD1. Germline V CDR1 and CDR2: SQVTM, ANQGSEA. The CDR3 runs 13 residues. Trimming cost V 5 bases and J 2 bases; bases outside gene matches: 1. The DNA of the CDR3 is TGCAGCGTTACAGGGGGCGGCAATCAGCCCCAGCATTTT. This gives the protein CSVTGGGNQPQHF.

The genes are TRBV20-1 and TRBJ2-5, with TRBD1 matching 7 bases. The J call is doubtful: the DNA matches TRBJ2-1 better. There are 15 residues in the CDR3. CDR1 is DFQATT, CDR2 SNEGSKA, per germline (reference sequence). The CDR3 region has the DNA TGCAGTGCTACAGGTTCCAGGACAGGCTACAATGAGCAGTTCTTC. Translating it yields CSATGSRTGYNEQFF.